This TCR beta chain was captured by sequencing in a study of shared clonotypes between healthy human individuals. Remarks on this clone: The antigen is unknown.

With V trimmed by 2 bases and J by 7 bases, 6 bases remained unmatched. Per germline, CDR1 SEHNR and CDR2 FQNEAQ (reference sequence). This CDR3 spans 14 amino acids. Original analysis: Sequence data from immunoSEQ were junction-only and lacked quality scores; consequently, filtering differed. The assay was immunoSEQ multiplex PCR, and TCRdb's table has in-frame clones only and misses some. V, J and clone size were drawn from that table, and D and trimming were deduced from the DNA. The sample consists of over a million clones, roughly 96% of them appearing once. Study results and caveats: The sole specimen, blood, was sampled, and tissue repertoires likely differ.

This TCR was sampled from a man between 25 and 39 years old in good health. The sequenced material came from naive CD4+ T cells sorted from blood. Specified subset: CD45RA+ positively selected. The V and J genes are TRBV7-9 and TRBJ1-2; TRBD1 agrees at 8 bases. The CDR3 spells CASSLTQGAFGYTF. The CDR3 bases are TGTGCCAGCAGCTTAACCCAGGGGGCGTTTGGCTACACCTTC.